The 5 T cell receptor beta chains reported below all come from one sample, sequenced in a study of PD-1 blockade in classical Hodgkin lymphoma (dated by TCRdb to the early 2020s). This sample's time point label indicates: cycle 4 day 1 (C4D1), after around six weeks of nivolumab. Relapse after autologous stem cell transplantation had occurred in all trial patients, and cohorts A, B and C were distinguished by prior brentuximab vedotin exposure. Libraries were constructed by the immunoSEQ multiplex PCR assay. Here the immuneACCESS table is served through TCRdb, limited to in-frame sequences with V and J called. Missing clones are a known gap in these copies; in checked studies unresolved V genes cover under half, and the rest lacks a known reason. The sample table lists just under 45,000 clones, 60% to 75% of them with a count of one. The top ten clones comprise over 3% of the sample. This specimen was peripheral blood mononuclear cells (PBMCs), taken before the fourth cycle of nivolumab. Source of these receptors: a human donor with classical Hodgkin lymphoma.

This chain uses TRBV6-5 with TRBJ1-3, with D uncertain. The CDR3 runs 13 residues. The germline V and J ends were trimmed by 4 bases and 8 bases, with 12 bases remaining between them. Per germline, CDR1 MNHEY and CDR2 SVGAGI. The CDR3, as DNA: TGTGCCAGCAGTTCCGACATCGGAGACACCATATATTTT. Translation gives CASSSDIGDTIYF.

This chain connects TRBV18 to TRBJ2-2; D remains ambiguous. V shed 3 bases and J shed 4 bases, with 12 bases lying between them. CDR1 and CDR2 from the germline V gene are KGHSH and LQKENI. CDR3 length equals 15 residues. CDR3 nucleotide sequence: TGTGCCAGCTCACCGGGGATATGGGTCACCGGGGAGCTGTTTTTT. It specifies CASSPGIWVTGELFF.

This clone was detected a few times. The chain combines TRBV30 with TRBJ1-3; 7 bases are a match to TRBD1. J lost 0 bases, V lost 4 bases, and 9 bases had no gene match. CDR3 size: 16 residues. From germline, CDR1 is GTSNPN and CDR2 SVGIG (reference sequence). The CDR3 protein is CAWNRDSFRSGNTIYF. CDR3 coding DNA: TGTGCCTGGAACCGGGACAGTTTTCGCTCTGGAAACACCATATATTTT.

V usage is TRBV19 and J usage is TRBJ2-5; D possibly corresponds to TRBD2 (6 bases). The V and J ends lost 5 bases and 3 bases respectively, with 10 bases between them. Germline-derived CDR1 and CDR2 are LNHDA and SQIVND (reference sequence). CDR3 length: 13 residues. This CDR3 reads CASSGGTEETQYF. The CDR3 nucleotides are TGTGCCAGTAGTGGGGGGACTGAAGAGACCCAGTACTTC. Complete variable domain (other parts from reference TRBV19 and TRBJ2-5): DGGITQSPKYLFRKEGQNVTLSCEQNLNHDAMYWYRQDPGQGLRLIYYSQIVNDFQKGDIAEGYSVSREKKESFPLTVTSAQKNPTAFYLCASSGGTEETQYFGPGTRLLVL.

The V call is TRBV11-2, the J call TRBJ1-1; possible D gene TRBD1, 5 bases. Germline V gives CDR1 SGHAT, CDR2 FQNNGV. This CDR3 is 16 amino acids long. V was clipped by 2 bases and J by 5 bases, with 18 bases between them. The CDR3 sequence is CASSLPGSRGGTEAFF. The DNA of the CDR3 is TGTGCCAGCAGCTTACCAGGGTCCCGGGGGGGAACTGAAGCTTTCTTT.